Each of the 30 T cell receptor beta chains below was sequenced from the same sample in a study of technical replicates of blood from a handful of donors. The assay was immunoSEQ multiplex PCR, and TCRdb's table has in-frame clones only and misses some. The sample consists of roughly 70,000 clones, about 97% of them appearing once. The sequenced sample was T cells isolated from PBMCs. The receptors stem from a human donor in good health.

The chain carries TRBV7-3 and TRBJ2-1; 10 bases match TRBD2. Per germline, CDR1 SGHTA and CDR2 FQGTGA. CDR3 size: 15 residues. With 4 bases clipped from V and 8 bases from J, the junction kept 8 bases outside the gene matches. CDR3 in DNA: TGTGCCAGCAGCTGGACCGGGACTAGCGACGATGAGCAGTTCTTC. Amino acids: CASSWTGTSDDEQFF.

The CDR3, as DNA: TGTGCCAGCAGCGGGCGACTAGCGGGAAGTACAGATACGCAGTATTTT. This encodes CASSGRLAGSTDTQYF. The rearrangement uses TRBV7-9 and TRBJ2-3; TRBD2 matches 11 bases. CDR3 length: 16 amino acids. Germline V lookup: CDR1 SEHNR, CDR2 FQNEAQ (reference sequence). Unmatched junction bases numbered 7, after V lost 5 bases and J lost 3 bases.

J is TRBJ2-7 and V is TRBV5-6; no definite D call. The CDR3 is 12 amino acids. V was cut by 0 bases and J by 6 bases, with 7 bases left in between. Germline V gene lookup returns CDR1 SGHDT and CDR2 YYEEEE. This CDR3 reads CASSLGYSEQYF. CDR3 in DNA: TGTGCCAGCAGCTTGGGGTACTCCGAGCAGTACTTC.

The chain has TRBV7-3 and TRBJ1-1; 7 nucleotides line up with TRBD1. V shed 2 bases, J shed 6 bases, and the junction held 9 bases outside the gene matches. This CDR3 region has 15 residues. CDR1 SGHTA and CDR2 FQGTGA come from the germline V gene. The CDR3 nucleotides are TGTGCCAGCAGCTTACACAGGGGAATCATGGCTGAAGCTTTCTTT. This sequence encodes CASSLHRGIMAEAFF.

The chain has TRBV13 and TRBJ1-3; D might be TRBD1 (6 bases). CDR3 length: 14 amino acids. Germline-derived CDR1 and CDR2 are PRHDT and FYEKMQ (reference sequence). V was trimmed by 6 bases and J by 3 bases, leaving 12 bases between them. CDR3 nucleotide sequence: TGTGCCAGCAGGGACAGTAGTTATGGAAACACCATATATTTT. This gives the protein CASRDSSYGNTIYF.

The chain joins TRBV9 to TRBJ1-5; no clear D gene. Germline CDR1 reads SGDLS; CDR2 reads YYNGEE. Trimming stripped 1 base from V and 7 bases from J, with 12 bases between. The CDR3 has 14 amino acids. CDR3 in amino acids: CASSVLSGGQPQHF. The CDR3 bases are TGTGCCAGCAGCGTATTATCGGGTGGGCAGCCCCAGCATTTT. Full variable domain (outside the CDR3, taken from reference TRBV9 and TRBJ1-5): DSGVTQTPKHLITATGQRVTLRCSPRSGDLSVYWYQQSLDQGLQFLIQYYNGEERAKGNILERFSAQQFPDLHSELNLSSLELGDSALYFCASSVLSGGQPQHFGDGTRLSIL.

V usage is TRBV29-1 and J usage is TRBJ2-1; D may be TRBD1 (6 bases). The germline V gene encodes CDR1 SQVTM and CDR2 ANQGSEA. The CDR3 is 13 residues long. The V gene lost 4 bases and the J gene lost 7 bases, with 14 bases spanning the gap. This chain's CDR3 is CSVGTGTPNEQFF. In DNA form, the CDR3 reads TGCAGCGTTGGGACTGGGACACCTAATGAGCAGTTCTTC.

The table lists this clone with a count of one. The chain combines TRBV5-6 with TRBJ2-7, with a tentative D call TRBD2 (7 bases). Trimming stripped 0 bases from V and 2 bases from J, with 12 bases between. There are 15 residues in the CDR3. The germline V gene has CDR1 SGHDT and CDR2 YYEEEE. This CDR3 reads CASSLGGGVPYEQYF. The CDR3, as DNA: TGTGCCAGCAGCTTGGGGGGGGGCGTGCCCTACGAGCAGTACTTC.

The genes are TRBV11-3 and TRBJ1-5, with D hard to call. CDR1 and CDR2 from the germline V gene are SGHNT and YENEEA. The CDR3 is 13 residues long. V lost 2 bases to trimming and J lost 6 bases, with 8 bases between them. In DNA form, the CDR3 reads TGTGCCAGCAGCTTAAGCCCTACTCAGCCCCAGCATTTT. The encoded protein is CASSLSPTQPQHF. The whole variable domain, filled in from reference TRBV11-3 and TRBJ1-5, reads EAGVVQSPRYKIIEKKQPVAFWCNPISGHNTLYWYLQNLGQGPELLIRYENEEAVDDSQLPKDRFSAERLKGVDSTLKIQPAELGDSAVYLCASSLSPTQPQHFGDGTRLSIL.

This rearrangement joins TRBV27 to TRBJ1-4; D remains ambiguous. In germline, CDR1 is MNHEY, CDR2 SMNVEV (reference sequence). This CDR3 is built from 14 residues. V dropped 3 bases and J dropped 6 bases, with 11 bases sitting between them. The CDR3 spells CASSFSPFDEKLFF. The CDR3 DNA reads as TGTGCCAGCAGTTTTTCCCCATTTGATGAAAAACTGTTTTTT.

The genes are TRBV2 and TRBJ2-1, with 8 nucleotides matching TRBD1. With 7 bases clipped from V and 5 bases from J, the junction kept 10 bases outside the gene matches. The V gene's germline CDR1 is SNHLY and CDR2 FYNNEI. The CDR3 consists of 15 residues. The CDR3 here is CASTLQGQANNEQFF. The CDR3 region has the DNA TGTGCCAGCACTTTGCAGGGACAGGCAAACAATGAGCAGTTCTTC.

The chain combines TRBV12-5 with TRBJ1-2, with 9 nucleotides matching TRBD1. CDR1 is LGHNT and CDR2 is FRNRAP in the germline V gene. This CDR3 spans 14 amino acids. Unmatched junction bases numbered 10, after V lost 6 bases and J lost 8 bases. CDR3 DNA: TGTGCTAGTGGCCCAACCCCACAGGGGGCGGGCTACACCTTC. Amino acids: CASGPTPQGAGYTF.

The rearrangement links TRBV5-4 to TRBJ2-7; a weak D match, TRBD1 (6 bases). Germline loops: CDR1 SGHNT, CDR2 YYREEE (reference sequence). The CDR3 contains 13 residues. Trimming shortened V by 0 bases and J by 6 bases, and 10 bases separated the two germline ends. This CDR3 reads CASSLALGGEQYF. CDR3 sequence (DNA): TGTGCCAGCAGCTTGGCGTTAGGGGGCGAGCAGTACTTC.

The CDR3 region has the DNA TGTGCCAGTAGGAGGGAGCCACAAGAGACCCAGTACTTC. Residues: CASRREPQETQYF. J is TRBJ2-5 and V is TRBV19; TRBD2 might be the D (5 bases). Germline V gives CDR1 LNHDA, CDR2 SQIVND (reference sequence). V was clipped by 6 bases and J by 2 bases, with 10 bases between them. The CDR3 has 13 residues. Full variable domain (outside the CDR3, taken from reference TRBV19 and TRBJ2-5): DGGITQSPKYLFRKEGQNVTLSCEQNLNHDAMYWYRQDPGQGLRLIYYSQIVNDFQKGDIAEGYSVSREKKESFPLTVTSAQKNPTAFYLCASRREPQETQYFGPGTRLLVL.

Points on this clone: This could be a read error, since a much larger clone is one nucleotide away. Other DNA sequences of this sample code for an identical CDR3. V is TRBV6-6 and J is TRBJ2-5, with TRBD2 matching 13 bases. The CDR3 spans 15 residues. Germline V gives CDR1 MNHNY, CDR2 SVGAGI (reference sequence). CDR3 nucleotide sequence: TGTGCCAGCACTATGACTAGCGGGGGGAAAGAGACTCAGTACTTC. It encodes CASTMTSGGKETQYF.

The CDR3 nucleotides are TGTGCCAGCAGTGAACTAGTTTACCTTGGGAGGACTGAAGCTTTCTTT. Amino acids: CASSELVYLGRTEAFF. The V call is TRBV6-1, the J call TRBJ1-1; no definite D call. Germline V gene lookup returns CDR1 MNHNS and CDR2 SASEGT. Trimming cost V 2 bases and J 5 bases, with 18 bases left between them. The CDR3 has 16 residues.

CDR3 DNA sequence: TGTGCCAGCTCACCGGGACAGGGGGTTCAGCCCCAGCATTTT. This sequence encodes CASSPGQGVQPQHF. The V and J genes are TRBV18 and TRBJ1-5; TRBD1 aligns across 11 bases. V gave up 3 bases and J gave up 6 bases; unmatched junction bases: 1. Germline CDR1 KGHSH, CDR2 LQKENI. The CDR3 runs 14 residues.

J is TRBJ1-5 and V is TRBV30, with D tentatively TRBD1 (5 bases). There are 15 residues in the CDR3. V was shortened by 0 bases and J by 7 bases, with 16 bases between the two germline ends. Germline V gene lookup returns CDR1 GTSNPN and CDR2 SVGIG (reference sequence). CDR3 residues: CAWSVSGGVYQPQHF. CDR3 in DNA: TGTGCCTGGAGTGTATCGGGGGGGGTATACCAGCCCCAGCATTTT.

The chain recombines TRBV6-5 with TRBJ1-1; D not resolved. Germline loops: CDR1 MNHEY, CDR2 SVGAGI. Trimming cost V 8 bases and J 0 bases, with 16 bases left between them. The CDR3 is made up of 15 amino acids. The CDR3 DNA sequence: TGTGCCAGCTTGCGGGGTCTCGGGATGAACACTGAAGCTTTCTTT. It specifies CASLRGLGMNTEAFF.

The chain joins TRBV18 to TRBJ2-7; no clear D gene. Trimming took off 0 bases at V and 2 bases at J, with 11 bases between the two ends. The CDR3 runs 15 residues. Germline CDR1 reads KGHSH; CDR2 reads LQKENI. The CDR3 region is CASSPPGGQTYEQYF. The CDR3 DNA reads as TGTGCCAGCTCACCACCAGGCGGTCAGACCTACGAGCAGTACTTC. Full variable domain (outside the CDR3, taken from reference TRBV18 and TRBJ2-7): NAGVMQNPRHLVRRRGQEARLRCSPMKGHSHVYWYRQLPEEGLKFMVYLQKENIIDESGMPKERFSAEFPKEGPSILRIQQVVRGDSAAYFCASSPPGGQTYEQYFGPGTRLTVT.

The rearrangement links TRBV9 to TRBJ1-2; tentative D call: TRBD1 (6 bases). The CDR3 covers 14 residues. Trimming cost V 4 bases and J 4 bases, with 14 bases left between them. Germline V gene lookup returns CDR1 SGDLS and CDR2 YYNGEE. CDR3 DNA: TGTGCCAGCAGCAAAGAAGGGGGGGGCTATGGCTACACCTTC. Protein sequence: CASSKEGGGYGYTF.

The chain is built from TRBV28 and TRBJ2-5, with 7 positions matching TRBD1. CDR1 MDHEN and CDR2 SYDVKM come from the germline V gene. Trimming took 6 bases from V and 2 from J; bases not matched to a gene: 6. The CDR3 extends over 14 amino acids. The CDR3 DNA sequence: TGTGCCAGCAGACTAAGACAGGGACAAGAGACCCAGTACTTC. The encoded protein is CASRLRQGQETQYF.

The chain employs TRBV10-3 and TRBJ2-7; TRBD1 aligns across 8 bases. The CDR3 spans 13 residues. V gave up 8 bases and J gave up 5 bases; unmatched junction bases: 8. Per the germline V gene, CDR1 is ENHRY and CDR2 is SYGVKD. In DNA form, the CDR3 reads TGTGCCATCGGTTCGACAGGGGACCACGAGCAGTACTTC. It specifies CAIGSTGDHEQYF.

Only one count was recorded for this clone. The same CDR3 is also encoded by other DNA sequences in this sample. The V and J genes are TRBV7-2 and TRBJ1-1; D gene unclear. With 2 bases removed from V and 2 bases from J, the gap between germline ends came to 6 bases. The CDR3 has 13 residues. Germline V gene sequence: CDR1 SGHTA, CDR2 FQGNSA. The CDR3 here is CASSLTVNTEAFF. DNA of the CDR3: TGTGCCAGCAGCTTAACAGTCAACACTGAAGCTTTCTTT.

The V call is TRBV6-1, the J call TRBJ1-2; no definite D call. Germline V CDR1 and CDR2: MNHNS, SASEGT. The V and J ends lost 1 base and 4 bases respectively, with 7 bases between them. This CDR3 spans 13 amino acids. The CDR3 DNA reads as TGTGCCAGCAGTGAAGTGTCGCGCTATGGCTACACCTTC. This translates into CASSEVSRYGYTF.

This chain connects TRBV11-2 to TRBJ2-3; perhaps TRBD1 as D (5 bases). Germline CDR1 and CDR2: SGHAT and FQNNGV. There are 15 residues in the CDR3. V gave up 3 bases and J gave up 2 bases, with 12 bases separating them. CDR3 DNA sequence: TGTGCCAGCAGCTTCTCAGGGATGTTCACAGATACGCAGTATTTT. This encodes CASSFSGMFTDTQYF.

The CDR3 DNA is TGTGCCAGCTCTCCCATACTGGGACAGAATATACAGAACACTGAAGCTTTCTTT. Protein: CASSPILGQNIQNTEAFF. The gene calls are TRBV18 and TRBJ1-1; 7 nucleotides align to TRBD1. The CDR3 is 18 residues long. The V gene end was trimmed by 6 bases and the J gene end by 1 base; junction bases not matched to a gene: 17. Germline CDR1 and CDR2: KGHSH and LQKENI.

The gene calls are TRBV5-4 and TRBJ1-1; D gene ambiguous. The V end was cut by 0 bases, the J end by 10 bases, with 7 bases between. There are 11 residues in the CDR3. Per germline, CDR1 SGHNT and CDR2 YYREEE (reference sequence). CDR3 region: CASSLGEVAFF. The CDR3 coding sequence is TGTGCCAGCAGCTTGGGGGAGGTAGCTTTCTTT.

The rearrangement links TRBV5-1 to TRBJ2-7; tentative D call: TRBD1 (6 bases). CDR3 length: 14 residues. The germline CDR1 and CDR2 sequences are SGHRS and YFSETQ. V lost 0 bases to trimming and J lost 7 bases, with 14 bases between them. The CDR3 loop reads CASSLGQDRREQYF. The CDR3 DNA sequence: TGCGCCAGCAGCTTGGGACAGGACAGAAGAGAGCAGTACTTC.

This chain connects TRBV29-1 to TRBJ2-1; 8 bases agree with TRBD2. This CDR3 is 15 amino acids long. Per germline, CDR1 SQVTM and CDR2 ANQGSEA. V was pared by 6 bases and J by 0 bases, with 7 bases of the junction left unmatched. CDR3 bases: TGCAGCGTCTTAGCGGGAACGGGCTCCTACAATGAGCAGTTCTTC. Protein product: CSVLAGTGSYNEQFF.